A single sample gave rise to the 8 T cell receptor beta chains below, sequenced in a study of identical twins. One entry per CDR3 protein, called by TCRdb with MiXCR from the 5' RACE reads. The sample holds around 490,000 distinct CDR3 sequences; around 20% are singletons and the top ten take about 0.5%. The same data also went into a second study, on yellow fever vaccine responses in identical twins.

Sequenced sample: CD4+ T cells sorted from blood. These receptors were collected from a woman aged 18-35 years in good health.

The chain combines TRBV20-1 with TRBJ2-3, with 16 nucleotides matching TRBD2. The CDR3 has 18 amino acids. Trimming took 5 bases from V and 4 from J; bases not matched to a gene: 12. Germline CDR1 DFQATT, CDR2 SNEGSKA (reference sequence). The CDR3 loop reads CSAEGGLAGGPEADTQYF. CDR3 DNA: TGCAGTGCTGAAGGGGGACTAGCGGGAGGGCCCGAGGCAGATACGCAGTATTTT.

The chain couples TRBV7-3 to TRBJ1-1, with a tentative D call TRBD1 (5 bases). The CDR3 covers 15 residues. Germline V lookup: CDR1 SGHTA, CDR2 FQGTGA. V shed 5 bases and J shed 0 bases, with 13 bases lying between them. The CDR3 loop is CASSPLAGMNTEAFF. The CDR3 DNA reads TGTGCCAGCAGCCCCTTGGCAGGGATGAACACTGAAGCTTTCTTT.

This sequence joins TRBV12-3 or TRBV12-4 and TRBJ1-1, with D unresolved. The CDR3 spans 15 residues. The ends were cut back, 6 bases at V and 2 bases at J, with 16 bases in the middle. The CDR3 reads CASSFPWDINTEAFF. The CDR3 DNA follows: TGTGCCAGCAGCTTCCCGTGGGATATCAACACTGAAGCTTTCTTT.

CDR3: CASSFGRHGYTF. DNA of the CDR3: TGTGCCAGCAGTTTCGGGAGACATGGCTACACCTTC. This chain joins TRBV12-3 or TRBV12-4 and TRBJ1-2; D ambiguous. Trimming removed 3 bases at V and 6 bases at J, with 8 bases between. This CDR3 is 12 amino acids long.

CDR3 nucleotides: TGTGCCACCAGCAGAGATCTAGCGGATACCGCCTACGAGCAGTACGTC. It codes for CATSRDLADTAYEQYV. V and J are TRBV15 and TRBJ2-7; TRBD2 agrees at 7 bases. With 0 bases clipped from V and 2 bases from J, the junction kept 7 bases outside the gene matches. Germline CDR1 and CDR2: LNHNV and YYDKDF (reference sequence). The CDR3 runs 16 residues.

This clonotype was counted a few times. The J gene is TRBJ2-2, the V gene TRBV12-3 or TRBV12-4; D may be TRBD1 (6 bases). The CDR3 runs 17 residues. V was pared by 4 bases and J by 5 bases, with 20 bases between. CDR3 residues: CASSSFPGDTRTGELFF. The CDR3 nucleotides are TGTGCCAGCAGTTCGTTTCCAGGGGATACGCGGACCGGGGAGCTGTTTTTT.

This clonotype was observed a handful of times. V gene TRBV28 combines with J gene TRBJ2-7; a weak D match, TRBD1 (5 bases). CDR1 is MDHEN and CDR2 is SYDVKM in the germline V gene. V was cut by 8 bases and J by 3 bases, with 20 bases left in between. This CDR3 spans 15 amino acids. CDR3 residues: CASGRTQGNLYEQYF. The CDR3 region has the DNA TGTGCCAGCGGCCGGACCCAGGGAAACCTCTACGAGCAGTACTTC.

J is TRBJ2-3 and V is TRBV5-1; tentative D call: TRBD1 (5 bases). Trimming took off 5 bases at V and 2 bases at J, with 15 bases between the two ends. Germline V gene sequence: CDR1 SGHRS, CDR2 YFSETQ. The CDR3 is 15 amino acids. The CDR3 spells CASRGAGFPTDTQYF. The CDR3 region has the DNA TGCGCCAGCAGAGGGGCAGGGTTCCCCACAGATACGCAGTATTTT.